The 2 T cell receptor beta chains below all came from one sample that was sequenced in a study of technical replicates of blood from a handful of donors. Repertoires were generated with immunoSEQ multiplex PCR, while TCRdb's copy carries only in-frame clones and drops some. The sample yields more than 70,000 clones, roughly 96% seen once. The sequencing input was T cells isolated from PBMCs. These receptor sequences come from a human donor in good health.

The chain employs TRBV5-1 and TRBJ2-7, with 7 bases lining up with TRBD2. The CDR3 has 15 amino acids. CDR1 and CDR2 (germline): SGHRS, YFSETQ. Germline trimming cut 0 bases from V and 5 bases from J; bases unmatched to any gene: 8. As DNA, the CDR3 is TGCGCCAGCAGCTTGGCTGGCGGGAGAACCCACGAGCAGTACTTC. Its translation is CASSLAGGRTHEQYF.

V and J are TRBV5-1 and TRBJ2-3, with 11 bases aligning to TRBD1. J lost 2 bases, V lost 4 bases, and 3 bases had no gene match. This CDR3 has 15 residues. Per germline, CDR1 SGHRS and CDR2 YFSETQ. CDR3 residues: CASSRGQGATDTQYF. The CDR3 DNA follows: TGCGCCAGCAGCCGAGGACAGGGGGCCACAGATACGCAGTATTTT.